These T cell receptor beta chains were read from a single sample in a study of blood T cell repertoires in COVID-19. Generated by immunoSEQ multiplex PCR, the TCRdb table keeps only in-frame clones and is missing some. The sample records some 350,000 clones, more than 85% being singletons. Sequenced input: PBMCs or T cells enriched from blood (not recorded which). The receptors derive from a woman in her 30s who had recovered from COVID-19. CDR3s leave out the opening cysteine and the closing phenylalanine or tryptophan.

TRBV14	ASSQKLAGYYEQY
TRBV15	ATSSRGWQPQH
TRBV27	ASSPGQVAYEQY
TRBV3-1/TRBV3-2	ASSQGHNSPLH
TRBV5-4	ASSLDKGNYNEQF
TRBV7-2	ASSPPTGNQETQY
TRBV28	ASSSTGDTQY
TRBV2	ASSEARRNEQF
TRBV6-5	ASSRTGPYYGYT
TRBV28	ASSSPGQGLHEQY
TRBV9	ASSPLAGGPRYEQY
TRBV2	ASSVTGWNTEAF
TRBV5-1	ASSARALDSGGKTQY
TRBV1	TSSQAVSRVAYEQY
TRBV28	ASSTRQGGSGYT
TRBV19	ASREQGGSNYGYT
TRBV13	ASSSGGPGVSYNEQF
TRBV24-1	ATSGSLAGGYNEQF
TRBV6-4	ASSDSSEPGQGIDGYT
TRBV19	ASSLDGYGNQPQH
TRBV29-1	SVSGWSTGELF
TRBV5-1	ASSPGLAGGQDNEQF
TRBV18	ASSRGNSFNEQF
TRBV3-1/TRBV3-2	ASSSVVPRDYGYT
TRBV5-1	ASRPPGLAGAGDTQY
TRBV12-3/TRBV12-4	ASSLRGSTEAF
TRBV28	ASSLTGGNTEAF
TRBV27	ASSLGTYGETQY
TRBV27	ASSSPGQGGSEAF
TRBV27	ASSLSIPGLAGAKGNEQF
TRBV5-1	ASSLDPGYYEQY
TRBV18	ASSRGRGHWEQY
TRBV3-1/TRBV3-2	ASSPGLAEYEQY
TRBV19	ASTLRGQDYGYT
TRBV3-1/TRBV3-2	ASKGTGGGYT
TRBV10-3	AISESRTAMNTEAF
TRBV28	ASSLRGELF
TRBV30	AWSVGSTNYGYT
TRBV19	ASSIQGGQGPLEQY
TRBV5-1	ASSLGRDNGYT
TRBV5-6	ASSRTGVYGYT
TRBV2	ASKKRGGGNAYNEQF